This entry concerns a single T cell receptor (beta chain). Participant reports of clinical history set cohort assignment. Before being deemed recovered, Cohort 3 donors had two negative PCRs, clearance, or symptom resolution. Profiling relied on immunoSEQ multiplex PCR, and the TCRdb table lists in-frame clones only, not all of them. The sample lists 200,000 to 250,000 clones, 87% seen once, with roughly a tenth in the top ten. This CDR3 contains 15 residues. From germline, CDR1 is LGHNA and CDR2 YSLEER. Trimming removed 0 bases from V and 6 bases from J, with 14 bases in between. These data are taken from a study of blood T cell repertoires in COVID-19. Across the study: Sites across the United States, Italy and Spain contributed samples from acute and convalescent COVID-19.

This clonotype was sampled from a man in his thirties or forties who had recovered from COVID-19. Source material: PBMCs or T cells enriched from blood (not recorded which). The chain has TRBV4-3 and TRBJ1-1, with a possible D match to TRBD1 (5 bases). The CDR3 is CASSQEPTGSSEAFF. In DNA, the CDR3 is TGCGCCAGCAGCCAAGAACCCACAGGCTCATCTGAAGCTTTCTTT.